These 4 T cell receptor beta chains share one sample of origin, sequenced in a study of regulatory T cells in long-lasting Graves disease. The TCR beta library used iRepertoire HTBI primers with Arm-PCR amplification of CDR3. TCRdb itself ran the multiplex PCR reads through MiXCR, one entry per CDR3 protein. This sample has about 400,000 distinct CDR3 sequences, with around 20% found just once. This sample's time point: persistent/refractory GD, antithyroid drugs over 5 years with positive TRAb. Extracted PBMC RNA gave rise to the TCR library. The source was peripheral blood mononuclear cells (PBMCs), collected when the disease was refractory, from a patient treated with antithyroid drugs. The receptors stem from a female donor with Graves disease.

This clonotype was observed many times. The CDR3 nucleotides are TGTGCCAGCAGCGCACCTTACACCGGGGAGCTGTTTTTT. It codes for CASSAPYTGELFF. The V call is TRBV7-9, the J call TRBJ2-2; D is unresolved. The germline gives CDR1 SEHNR, CDR2 FQNEAQ (reference sequence). Deletions cut 5 bases from V and 3 bases from J, with 7 bases between. The CDR3 consists of 13 residues.

This clonotype was observed a few times. The chain couples TRBV9 to TRBJ2-7; TRBD2 matches 9 bases. Per the germline V gene, CDR1 is SGDLS and CDR2 is YYNGEE. This CDR3 region has 15 residues. Losses at the gene ends were 3 bases for V and 5 bases for J; bases not matched to a gene: 9. CDR3 DNA: TGTGCCAGCAGCGAGGGACTAGCATTCTACGACGAGCAGTACTTC. Translated: CASSEGLAFYDEQYF.

This clonotype was seen a few times. The chain employs TRBV20-1 and TRBJ1-1; D is possibly TRBD1 (6 bases). Trimming shortened V by 1 base and J by 13 bases, and 19 bases separated the two germline ends. Germline V gene sequence: CDR1 DFQATT, CDR2 SNEGSKA (reference sequence). The CDR3 contains 13 residues. The CDR3 loop reads CSARAGDNGAIFF. CDR3 bases: TGCAGTGCTAGAGCAGGGGACAACGGTGCCATTTTCTTT.

This clonotype showed up many times. V is TRBV27 and J is TRBJ1-5, with no clear D. Trimming removed 5 bases from V and 4 bases from J, with 9 bases in between. CDR1 and CDR2 from the germline V gene are MNHEY and SMNVEV (reference sequence). The CDR3 totals 13 residues. This CDR3 reads CASSPLGNQPQHF. CDR3 in DNA: TGTGCCAGCAGTCCCCTGGGGAATCAGCCCCAGCATTTT.